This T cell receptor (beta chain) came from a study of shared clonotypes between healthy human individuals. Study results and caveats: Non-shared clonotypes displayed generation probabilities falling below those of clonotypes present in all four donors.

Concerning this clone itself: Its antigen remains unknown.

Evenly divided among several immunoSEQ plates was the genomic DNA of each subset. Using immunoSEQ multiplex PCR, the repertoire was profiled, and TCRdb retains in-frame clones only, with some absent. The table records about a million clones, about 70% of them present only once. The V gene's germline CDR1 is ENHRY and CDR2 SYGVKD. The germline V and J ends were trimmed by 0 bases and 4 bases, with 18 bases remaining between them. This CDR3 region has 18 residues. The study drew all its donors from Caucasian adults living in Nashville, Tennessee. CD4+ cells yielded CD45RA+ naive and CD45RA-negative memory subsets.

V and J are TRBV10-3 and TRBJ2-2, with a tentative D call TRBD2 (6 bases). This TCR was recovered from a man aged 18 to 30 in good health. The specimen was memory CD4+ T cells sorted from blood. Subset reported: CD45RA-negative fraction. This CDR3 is CAISESGGPTRITGELFF. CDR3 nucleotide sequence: TGTGCCATCAGTGAGTCGGGGGGACCTACTAGGATCACCGGGGAGCTGTTTTTT.